This T cell receptor (beta chain) comes out of a study of T cell repertoires in cytomegalovirus infection. As for the study in general: Public TCR beta signatures indicated both CMV infection and matching HLA type. Study-level points and caveats: In two of eight donors, the top clonotype was HLA-C-restricted CMV-specific. CMV carriers having the relevant HLA were flagged by cumulative public TCR beta family frequency.

The table lists this clonotype with a few counts. Antigen specificity is unknown. The trim removed 5 bases at V and 7 bases at J, leaving 7 bases unmatched. Germline loops: CDR1 LNHNV, CDR2 YYDKDF (reference sequence). This CDR3 is built from 13 residues. TCRdb analysed the reads with MiXCR anew, one entry per CDR3 protein. This table has 150,000 to 200,000 distinct CDR3 sequences, approximately 15% appearing once. Sequencing was carried out using PBMCs. The chain carries TRBV15 and TRBJ1-2; 7 bases agree with TRBD1. The sequence was collected from a human donor in good health (CMV status not recorded). Some clones in this sample may be carry-over from other donors' samples. The CDR3 here is CATSLTGIRGYTF. CDR3 DNA: TGTGCCACCAGCTTGACAGGGATTCGTGGCTACACCTTC. The full variable domain, with the rest looked up from reference TRBV15 and TRBJ1-2, is DAMVIQNPRYQVTQFGKPVTLSCSQTLNHNVMYWYQQKSSQAPKLLFHYYDKDFNNEADTPDNFQSRRPNTSFCFLDIRSPGLGDTAMYLCATSLTGIRGYTFGSGTRLTVV.